This is a list of T cell receptor beta chains from one sample in a study of CD8 T cells in Susac syndrome. One entry per CDR3 protein results from TCRdb running MiXCR on the immunoSEQ multiplex PCR reads. This sample has some 120,000 distinct CDR3 sequences; more than 90% occur once, and the top ten carry approximately 0.2%. The sequenced material came from CD8+ T cells from PBMCs. The receptor set was obtained from a human donor with Susac syndrome. The CDR3 runs from the conserved cysteine through the conserved F or W. Fields, in order: D gene, J gene, V gene, clone size, CDR3 DNA, CDR3 protein. The D gene is left open where the match is weak. Clone size, where shown, is once, few, many, or a class for clones that have expanded.

>TRBD1|TRBJ1-4|TRBV7-9|.
TGTGCCAGCAGCATCAGGGGGCATGGTAATGAAAAACTGTTTTTT
CASSIRGHGNEKLFF
>.|TRBJ1-5|TRBV7-9|.
TGTGCCAGCAGCTTTTCAGGGGCTAATCAGCCCCAGCATTTT
CASSFSGANQPQHF
>.|TRBJ2-1|TRBV3-1|.
TGTGCCAGCAGCGGTACTAGTCTGGGCTCTGATGAGCAGTTCTTC
CASSGTSLGSDEQFF
>.|TRBJ1-2|TRBV29-1|.
TGCAGTACCGATGGAGCTGATGGCTACACCTTC
CSTDGADGYTF
>.|TRBJ1-1|TRBV12-3/TRBV12-4|.
TGTGCCAGCAGCCCCGTGGGGGGGAACACTGAAGCTTTCTTT
CASSPVGGNTEAFF
>.|TRBJ2-7|TRBV12-3/TRBV12-4|.
TGTGCCAGCAGTTCGGGGACCCCGAGCGAGCAGTACTTC
CASSSGTPSEQYF
>.|TRBJ2-1|TRBV27|.
TGTGCCAGCAGTCCGGTTAGTGGCAATGAGCAGTTCTTC
CASSPVSGNEQFF
>TRBD1|TRBJ2-7|TRBV19|.
TGTGCCAGTAGTATAATAGCTGCGGGACAGGGCATGAACGAGCAGTACTTC
CASSIIAAGQGMNEQYF
>.|TRBJ2-7|TRBV5-1|.
TGCGCCAGCAGCCACGTTTCTGGGACACCATCCTACGAGCAGTACTTC
CASSHVSGTPSYEQYF
>TRBD1|TRBJ2-6|TRBV6-2/TRBV6-3|.
TGTGCCAGCAGTTACGGGGACAGGGAAACCAACGTCCTGACTTTC
CASSYGDRETNVLTF
>.|TRBJ1-1|TRBV11-2|.
TGTGCCAGCAGCTTAGTTGGGGGAATGAACACTGAAGCTTTCTTT
CASSLVGGMNTEAFF
>TRBD1|TRBJ1-1|TRBV12-3/TRBV12-4|few
TGTGCCAGCAGTCCCGACAGGGCGAACACTGAAGCTTTCTTT
CASSPDRANTEAFF
>.|TRBJ1-1|TRBV6-5|.
TGTGCCAGCAGCCCGGTCGGGCCAAACACTGAAGCTTTCTTT
CASSPVGPNTEAFF
>TRBD2|TRBJ2-7|TRBV20-1|.
TGCAGTGCCCAACCTGTTGGACTAGCGGGAGAATACGAGCAGTACTTC
CSAQPVGLAGEYEQYF
>.|TRBJ1-4|TRBV5-4|.
TGTGCCAGCAGCCCCGCAGGGTACGAAAAACTGTTTTTT
CASSPAGYEKLFF
>.|TRBJ2-7|TRBV20-1|.
TGCAGTGCTAGAGAAGGCGAGCTCTACGAGCAGTACTTC
CSAREGELYEQYF
>.|TRBJ1-1|TRBV12-3/TRBV12-4|once
TGTGCCAGCAGTGTGACAGGCCCCATTGAAGCTTTCTTT
CASSVTGPIEAFF
>.|TRBJ2-2|TRBV5-1|.
TGCGCCAGCAGCTTTAAACCCGCCACCGGGGAGCTGTTTTTT
CASSFKPATGELFF
>TRBD1|TRBJ2-3|TRBV20-1|.
TGCAGTGCCGAGCGGCAAAAGACAGGGACGATAGATACGCAGTATTTT
CSAERQKTGTIDTQYF
>.|TRBJ2-1|TRBV12-3/TRBV12-4|.
TGTGCCAGCAGTTTAGATTCGTACTTCAATGAGCAGTTCTTC
CASSLDSYFNEQFF
>TRBD2|TRBJ2-7|TRBV3-1|.
TGTGCCAGCAGCCAAGTCACTAGCGGGAGGGACTCCTACGAGCAGTACTTC
CASSQVTSGRDSYEQYF
>TRBD1|TRBJ2-7|TRBV30|.
TGTGCCTGGGGTACCGGGACAGGAGGCTACGAGCAGTACTTC
CAWGTGTGGYEQYF
>.|TRBJ2-7|TRBV29-1|.
TGCAGCGTTGAGGCCCCCGGGGACTCCTCCTACGAGCAGTACTTC
CSVEAPGDSSYEQYF
>TRBD2|TRBJ2-5|TRBV6-1|.
TGTGCCAGCATTGCACCAACGGGGACTAGCGGGGGGGAGACCCAGTACTTC
CASIAPTGTSGGETQYF
>TRBD1|TRBJ1-2|TRBV5-1|once
TGCGCCAGCAGCTTGGCCCCCAATGGACAGGGCCGAAACTATGGCTACACCTTC
CASSLAPNGQGRNYGYTF
>TRBD1|TRBJ2-1|TRBV6-4|.
TGTGCCAGCAGTGACTCTGGGACAGGGGCTCACAATGAGCAGTTCTTC
CASSDSGTGAHNEQFF
>.|TRBJ2-6|TRBV30|.
TGTGCCTGGGCTGCAGGGACAGGGGCCAACGTCCTGACTTTC
CAWAAGTGANVLTF
>.|TRBJ1-4|TRBV12-3/TRBV12-4|.
TGTGCCAGCAGTTCGGGGACGGATGAAAAACTGTTTTTT
CASSSGTDEKLFF
>.|TRBJ2-4|TRBV4-1|few
TGCGCCAGCAGCCAAGTCCTCCTGGACATTCAGTACTTC
CASSQVLLDIQYF
>.|TRBJ1-1|TRBV7-9|.
TGTGCCAGCAGCCCACCCAGTGGTGTAGCGTACACTGAAGCTTTCTTT
CASSPPSGVAYTEAFF
>.|TRBJ1-1|TRBV5-6|.
TGTGCCAGCAGCCCAGGCCCGGTCGGGACTGAAGCTTTCTTT
CASSPGPVGTEAFF
>.|TRBJ2-5|TRBV11-2|once
TGTGCCAGCAGCTTAGCTAGTGTAGAGACCCAGTACTTC
CASSLASVETQYF
>TRBD2|TRBJ2-3|TRBV2|.
TGTGCCAGCAAACTAGCGGGAGGGCCGGATACGCAGTATTTT
CASKLAGGPDTQYF
>.|TRBJ1-6|TRBV6-5|.
TGTGCCAGCGGTGGGATAGGGTATAATTCACCCCTCCACTTT
CASGGIGYNSPLHF
>.|TRBJ2-7|TRBV7-9|.
TGTGCCAGCAGCTTCGGCCCTTCCTACGAGCAGTACTTC
CASSFGPSYEQYF
>.|TRBJ2-5|TRBV19|.
TGTGCCAGTAGTATGTCAGGAGGGCAAGAGACCCAGTACTTC
CASSMSGGQETQYF
>.|TRBJ2-1|TRBV4-1|.
TGCGCCAGCAGCCCGGACCGTAGCTCCTACAATGAGCAGTTCTTC
CASSPDRSSYNEQFF
>.|TRBJ2-1|TRBV6-4|.
TGTGCCAGCAGCGAAACTGCCGGGGGTGGGAATGAGCAGTTCTTC
CASSETAGGGNEQFF
>.|TRBJ1-1|TRBV5-4|.
TGTGCCAGCGCAAACGAATGGGACTCGAACACTGAAGCTTTCTTT
CASANEWDSNTEAFF
>TRBD1|TRBJ2-7|TRBV19|.
TGTGCCAGTAGCACGGGACAGTTCAGCTCCTACGAGCAGTACTTC
CASSTGQFSSYEQYF